Described below is a single T cell receptor (beta chain) sequence and its context. Its specificity is unknown. Healthy donors had no documented immune events, such as infections, while sampled. This sample is drawn from a study of identifying expanded T cells in peripheral blood. The study, taken as a whole, reports: Technical replicates showed around 1.2 changed clones; approximately 2 weeks roughly 16; four weeks 19. Clone count variance between roughly 2-week samples rose with total template count.

Assay: immunoSEQ multiplex PCR; the TCRdb copy retains only in-frame clones and omits some. The table lists about 110,000 clones, about 88% of them singletons, with about 8.6% in the top ten. The V segment lost 3 bases and the J segment 5 bases; nucleotides outside the gene matches: 5. Germline values: CDR1 SQVTM, CDR2 ANQGSEA. The CDR3 runs 13 residues. This TCR came from a person aged 18-69 years in good health. The gene calls are TRBV29-1 and TRBJ1-2; 8 positions agree with TRBD1. The sequencing input was blood. CDR3 sequence: CSVDGQGGYGYTF. The CDR3 nucleotides are TGCAGCGTTGATGGACAGGGTGGGTATGGCTACACCTTC. Variable domain in full (rest from reference TRBV29-1 and TRBJ1-2): SAVISQKPSRDICQRGTSLTIQCQVDSQVTMMFWYRQQPGQSLTLIATANQGSEATYESGFVIDKFPISRPNLTFSTLTVSNMSPEDSSIYLCSVDGQGGYGYTFGSGTRLTVV.